This TCR beta chain came from a study of cytomegalovirus exposure and HLA in healthy donors. Findings of the study overall: Later analysis identified several of the most significant clusters that appeared linked to common viral pathogens.

With regard to this clone: Its antigen remains unidentified.

It was with 60 Vbeta and 13 Jbeta primers that the PCR ran. This table comes from immunoSEQ multiplex PCR, and its TCRdb copy is limited to in-frame clones, with some not included. This table holds about 180,000 clones, roughly 70% found once. The V gene's germline CDR1 is MNHEY and CDR2 SVGAGI. Trimming took 6 bases from V and 4 from J; bases not matched to a gene: 7. The CDR3 is 15 amino acids. These donors, healthy bone marrow donors, were studied. The J gene is TRBJ2-1, the V gene TRBV6-5; TRBD1 matches at 9 bases. The TCR was taken from a male donor in good health and CMV-seronegative. Sequenced material: PBMCs. CDR3 sequence (DNA): TGTGCCAGCAGACAAACCGGGACAGGGTACAATGAGCAGTTCTTC. Its translation is CASRQTGTGYNEQFF.